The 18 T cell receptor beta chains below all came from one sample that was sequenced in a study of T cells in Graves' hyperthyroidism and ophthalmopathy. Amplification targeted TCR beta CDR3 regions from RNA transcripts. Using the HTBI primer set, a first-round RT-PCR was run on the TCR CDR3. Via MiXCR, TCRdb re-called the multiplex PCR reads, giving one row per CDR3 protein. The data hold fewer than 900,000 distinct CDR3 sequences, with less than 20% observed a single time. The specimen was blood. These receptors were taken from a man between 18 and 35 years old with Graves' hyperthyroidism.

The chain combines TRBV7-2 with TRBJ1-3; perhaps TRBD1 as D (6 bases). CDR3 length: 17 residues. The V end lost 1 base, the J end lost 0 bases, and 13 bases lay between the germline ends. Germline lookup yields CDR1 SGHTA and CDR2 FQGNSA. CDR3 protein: CASSLEAGESSGNTIYF. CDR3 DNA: TGTGCCAGCAGCTTAGAGGCAGGGGAAAGCTCTGGAAACACCATATATTTT.

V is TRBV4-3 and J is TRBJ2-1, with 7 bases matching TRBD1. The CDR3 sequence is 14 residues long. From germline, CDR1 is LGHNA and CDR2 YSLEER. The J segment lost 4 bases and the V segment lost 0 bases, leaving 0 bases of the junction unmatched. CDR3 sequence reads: CASSQEGQYNEQFF. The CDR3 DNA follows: TGCGCCAGCAGCCAAGAGGGACAGTACAATGAGCAGTTCTTC.

CDR3 sequence: CASSLLGQSWETQYF. CDR3 DNA sequence: TGTGCCAGCAGCTTGCTGGGACAGTCCTGGGAGACCCAGTACTTC. This chain uses TRBV7-3 with TRBJ2-5, with 7 bases aligning to TRBD1. Germline CDR1 reads SGHTA; CDR2 reads FQGTGA. J was trimmed by 5 bases and V by 3 bases; bases with no gene match: 9. The CDR3 covers 15 residues.

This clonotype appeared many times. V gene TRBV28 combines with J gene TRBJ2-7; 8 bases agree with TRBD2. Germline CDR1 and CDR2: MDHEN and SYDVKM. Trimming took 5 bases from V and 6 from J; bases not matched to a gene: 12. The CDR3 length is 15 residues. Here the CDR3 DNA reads TGTGCCAGCAGTCGTCTAGCGGGTTGGTCAGGCGAGCAGTACTTC. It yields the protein CASSRLAGWSGEQYF.

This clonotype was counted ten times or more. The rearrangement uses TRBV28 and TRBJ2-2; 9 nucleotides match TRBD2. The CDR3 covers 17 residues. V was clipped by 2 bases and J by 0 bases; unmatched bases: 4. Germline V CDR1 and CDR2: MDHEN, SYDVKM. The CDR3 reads CASSLPGLASNTGELFF. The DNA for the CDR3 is TGTGCCAGCAGTTTACCCGGACTAGCGTCGAACACCGGGGAGCTGTTTTTT.

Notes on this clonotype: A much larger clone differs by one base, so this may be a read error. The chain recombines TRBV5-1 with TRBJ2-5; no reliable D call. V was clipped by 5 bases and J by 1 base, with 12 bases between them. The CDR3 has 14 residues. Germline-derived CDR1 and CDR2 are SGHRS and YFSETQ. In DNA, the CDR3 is TGCGCCAGCAGGTTGAAGGCTACCCAAGAGACCCAGTACTTC. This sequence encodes CASRLKATQETQYF. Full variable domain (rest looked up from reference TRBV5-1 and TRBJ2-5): KAGVTQTPRYLIKTRGQQVTLSCSPISGHRSVSWYQQTPGQGLQFLFEYFSETQRNKGNFPGRFSGRQFSNSRSEMNVSTLELGDSALYLCASRLKATQETQYFGPGTRLLVL.

Written as DNA, the CDR3 is TGTGCCAGCAGCCAACGTAGGGGCAGCTACAATGAGCAGTTCTTC. Its translation: CASSQRRGSYNEQFF. The chain combines TRBV7-3 with TRBJ2-1, with a possible D match to TRBD1 (5 bases). Germline lookup yields CDR1 SGHTA and CDR2 FQGTGA. This CDR3 is built from 15 residues. Trimming stripped 5 bases from V and 3 bases from J, with 14 bases between.

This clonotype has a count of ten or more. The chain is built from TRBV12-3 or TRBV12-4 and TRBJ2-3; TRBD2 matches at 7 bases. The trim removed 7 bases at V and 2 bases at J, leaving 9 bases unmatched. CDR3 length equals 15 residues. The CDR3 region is CASIQTSLPTDTQYF. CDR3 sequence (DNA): TGTGCCAGCATCCAGACTAGCCTCCCCACAGATACGCAGTATTTT.

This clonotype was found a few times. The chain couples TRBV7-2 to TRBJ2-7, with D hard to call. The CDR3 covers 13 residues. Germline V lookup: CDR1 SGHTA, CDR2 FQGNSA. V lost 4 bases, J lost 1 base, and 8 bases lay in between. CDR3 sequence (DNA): TGTGCCAGCAGCTCGGTTAGTTCCTACGAGCAGTACTTC. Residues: CASSSVSSYEQYF. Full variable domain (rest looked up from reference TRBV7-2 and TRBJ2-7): GAGVSQSPSNKVTEKGKDVELRCDPISGHTALYWYRQSLGQGLEFLIYFQGNSAPDKSGLPSDRFSAERTGGSVSTLTIQRTQQEDSAVYLCASSSVSSYEQYFGPGTRLTVT.

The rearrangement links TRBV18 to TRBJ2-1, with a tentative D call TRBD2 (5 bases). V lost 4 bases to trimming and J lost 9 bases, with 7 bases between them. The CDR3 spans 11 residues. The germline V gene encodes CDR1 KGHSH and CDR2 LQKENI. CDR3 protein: CASSQGVEQFF. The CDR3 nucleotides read TGTGCCAGCTCACAGGGAGTTGAGCAGTTCTTC.

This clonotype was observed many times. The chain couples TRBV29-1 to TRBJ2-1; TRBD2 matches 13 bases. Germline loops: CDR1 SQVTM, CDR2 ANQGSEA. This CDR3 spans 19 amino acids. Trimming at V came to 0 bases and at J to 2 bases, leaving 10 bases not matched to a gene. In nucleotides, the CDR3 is TGCAGCGTTGAAGAGCGGCGGACTAGCGGGAGAAGCACCTACAATGAGCAGTTCTTC. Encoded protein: CSVEERRTSGRSTYNEQFF.

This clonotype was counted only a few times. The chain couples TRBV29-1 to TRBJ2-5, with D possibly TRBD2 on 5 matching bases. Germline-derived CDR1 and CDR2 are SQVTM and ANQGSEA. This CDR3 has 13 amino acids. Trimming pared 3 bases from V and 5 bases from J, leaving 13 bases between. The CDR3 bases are TGCAGCGTTGAGGGTGGACGAGGGGAGACCCAGTACTTC. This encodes CSVEGGRGETQYF.

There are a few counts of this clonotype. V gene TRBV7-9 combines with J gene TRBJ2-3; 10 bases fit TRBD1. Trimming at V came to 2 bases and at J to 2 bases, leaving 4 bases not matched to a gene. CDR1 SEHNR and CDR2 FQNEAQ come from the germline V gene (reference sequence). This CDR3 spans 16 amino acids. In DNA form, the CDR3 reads TGTGCCAGCAGCTTATCGGACAGGGGGTACACAGATACGCAGTATTTT. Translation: CASSLSDRGYTDTQYF.

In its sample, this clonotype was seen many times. The CDR3 DNA sequence: TGTGCCAGTGGGGTTAGTCAGCCCCAGCATTTT. It is translated as CASGVSQPQHF. V gene TRBV6-1 combines with J gene TRBJ1-5; no clear D. The CDR3 is made up of 11 amino acids. Germline V CDR1 and CDR2: MNHNS, SASEGT. V was clipped by 9 bases and J by 6 bases, with 9 bases between them.

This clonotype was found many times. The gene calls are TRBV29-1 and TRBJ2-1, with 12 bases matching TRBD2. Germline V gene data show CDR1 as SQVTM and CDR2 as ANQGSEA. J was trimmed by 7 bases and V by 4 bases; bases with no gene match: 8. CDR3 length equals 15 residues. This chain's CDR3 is CSVGGLAGIGNEQFF. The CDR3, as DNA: TGCAGCGTTGGGGGACTAGCGGGTATAGGTAATGAGCAGTTCTTC.

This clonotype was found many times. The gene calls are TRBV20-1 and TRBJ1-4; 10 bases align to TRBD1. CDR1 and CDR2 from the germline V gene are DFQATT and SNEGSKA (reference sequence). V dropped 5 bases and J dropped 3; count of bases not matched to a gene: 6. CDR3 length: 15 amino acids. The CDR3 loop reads CSAQTGGAANEKLFF. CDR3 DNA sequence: TGCAGTGCTCAGACAGGGGGCGCGGCTAATGAAAAACTGTTTTTT.

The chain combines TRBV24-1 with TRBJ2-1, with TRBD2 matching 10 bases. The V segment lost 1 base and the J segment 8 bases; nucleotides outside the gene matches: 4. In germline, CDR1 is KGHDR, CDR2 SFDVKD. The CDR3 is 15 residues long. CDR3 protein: CATSDFLAGVDEQFF. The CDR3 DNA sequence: TGTGCCACCAGTGATTTCCTAGCGGGAGTTGATGAGCAGTTCTTC.

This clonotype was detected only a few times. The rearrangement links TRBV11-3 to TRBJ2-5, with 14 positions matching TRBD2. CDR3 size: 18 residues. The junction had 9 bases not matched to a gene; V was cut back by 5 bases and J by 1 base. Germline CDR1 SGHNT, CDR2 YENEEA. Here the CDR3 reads CASSPRLAGGPGQETQYF. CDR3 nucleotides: TGTGCCAGCAGCCCTAGACTAGCGGGAGGGCCGGGCCAAGAGACCCAGTACTTC.